The present entry profiles one T cell receptor beta chain with its context. This specimen belongs to a study of shared clonotypes between healthy human individuals. Clones were sequenced by immunoSEQ multiplex PCR, and TCRdb holds only the in-frame ones, with some missing. This sample has roughly 1,600,000 clones; 97% to 99% occur once, and the top ten carry around 0.38%. Trimming removed 7 bases at V and 6 bases at J, with 10 bases between. This CDR3 comprises 11 residues. The germline CDR1 and CDR2 sequences are SGHAT and FQNNGV. This sequence originates from a man aged 25-45 years in good health. The chain uses TRBV11-2 and TRBJ2-7, with D tentatively TRBD1 or TRBD2 (5 bases each). Sample: naive CD4+ T cells sorted from blood. Specified subset: CD45RA+ positively selected. The CDR3 protein is CASTPGLEQYF. The CDR3, as DNA: TGTGCCAGCACCCCGGGGCTCGAGCAGTACTTC.